This TCR beta chain comes out of a study of Ad26.COV2.S vaccination and SARS-CoV-2 variants. Study conclusions and caveats: Those who received vaccine or placebo ended up with similar non-spike TCR breadth.

Using immunoSEQ multiplex PCR, the repertoire was profiled, and TCRdb retains in-frame clones only, with some absent. The profile shows 300,000 to 400,000 clones, roughly 90% of them singletons. Treatment: over 15 received Ad26.COV2.S at low or high dose, single or two shots; 5 received placebo; per-sample allocation not given. On day 63 after the first injection, vaccine and placebo recipients gave samples. The CDR3 totals 15 residues. V trimming: 6 bases; J trimming: 6 bases; junction bases outside the gene matches: 9. The V gene's germline CDR1 is SNHLY and CDR2 FYNNEI. This clone was found many times. Its antigen is as yet unknown.

This specimen consisted of peripheral blood, obtained in a trial of Ad26.COV2.S vaccine versus placebo. The V call is TRBV2, the J call TRBJ2-2, with TRBD2 matching over 8 bases. The source of this sequence is a person aged 18-65 years who received the Ad26.COV2.S COVID-19 vaccine or a placebo. CDR3 sequence: CASSGDGLAAGELFF. The CDR3 DNA reads TGTGCCAGCAGCGGGGACGGACTAGCAGCCGGGGAGCTGTTTTTT. The whole variable domain, filled in from reference TRBV2 and TRBJ2-2, reads EPEVTQTPSHQVTQMGQEVILRCVPISNHLYFYWYRQILGQKVEFLVSFYNNEISEKSEIFDDQFSVERPDGSNFTLKIRSTKLEDSAMYFCASSGDGLAAGELFFGEGSRLTVL.